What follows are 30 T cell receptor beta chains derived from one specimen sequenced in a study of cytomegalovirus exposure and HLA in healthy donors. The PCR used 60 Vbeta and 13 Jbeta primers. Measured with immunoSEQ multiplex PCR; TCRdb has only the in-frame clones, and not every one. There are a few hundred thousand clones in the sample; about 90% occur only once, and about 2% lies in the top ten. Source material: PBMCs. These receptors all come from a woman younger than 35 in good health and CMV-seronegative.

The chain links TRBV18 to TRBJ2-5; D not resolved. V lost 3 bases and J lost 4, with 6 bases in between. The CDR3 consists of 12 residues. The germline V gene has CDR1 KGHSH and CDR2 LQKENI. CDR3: CASSPRRETQYF. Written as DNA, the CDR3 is TGTGCCAGCTCACCCAGAAGAGAGACCCAGTACTTC.

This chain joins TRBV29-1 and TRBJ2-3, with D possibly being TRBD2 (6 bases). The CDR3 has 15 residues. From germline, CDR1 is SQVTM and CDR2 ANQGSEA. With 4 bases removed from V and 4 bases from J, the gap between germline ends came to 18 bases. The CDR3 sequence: CSVGKGLQDPDTQYF. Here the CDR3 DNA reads TGCAGCGTTGGGAAGGGACTCCAGGACCCAGATACGCAGTATTTT.

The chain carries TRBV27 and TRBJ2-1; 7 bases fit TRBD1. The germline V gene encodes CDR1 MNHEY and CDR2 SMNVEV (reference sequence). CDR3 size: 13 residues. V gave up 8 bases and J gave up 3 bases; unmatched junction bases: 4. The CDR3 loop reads CASAGTVYNEQFF. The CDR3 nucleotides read TGTGCCAGCGCCGGGACAGTCTACAATGAGCAGTTCTTC.

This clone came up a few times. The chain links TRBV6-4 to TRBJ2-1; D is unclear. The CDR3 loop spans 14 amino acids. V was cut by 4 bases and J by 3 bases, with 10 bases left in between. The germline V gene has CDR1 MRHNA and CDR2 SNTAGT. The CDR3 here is CASSGAADYNEQFF. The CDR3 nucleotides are TGTGCCAGCAGTGGTGCGGCGGACTACAATGAGCAGTTCTTC.

Here the CDR3 DNA reads TGTGCCAGCTTTGGTTCGGGAGGGGGCGTGGGGACTGAAGCTTTCTTT. Protein product: CASFGSGGGVGTEAFF. The rearrangement links TRBV11-2 to TRBJ1-1; TRBD1 matches 7 bases. Germline assignment: CDR1 SGHAT and CDR2 FQNNGV. The J segment lost 5 bases and the V segment lost 8 bases, leaving 17 bases of the junction unmatched. This CDR3 spans 16 amino acids.

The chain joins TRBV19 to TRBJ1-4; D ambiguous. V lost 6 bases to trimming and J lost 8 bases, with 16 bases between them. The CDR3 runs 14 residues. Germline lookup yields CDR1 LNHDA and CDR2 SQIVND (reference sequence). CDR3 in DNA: TGTGCCAGTAGCGACAATACCCCCAGGGAAAAACTGTTTTTT. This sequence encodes CASSDNTPREKLFF.

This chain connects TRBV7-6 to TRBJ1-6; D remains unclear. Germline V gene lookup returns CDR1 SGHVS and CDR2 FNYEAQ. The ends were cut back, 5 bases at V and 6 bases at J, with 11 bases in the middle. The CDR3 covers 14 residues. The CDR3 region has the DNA TGTGCCAGCAGCCCGGGGAGCCTTAATTCACCCCTCCACTTT. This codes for CASSPGSLNSPLHF.

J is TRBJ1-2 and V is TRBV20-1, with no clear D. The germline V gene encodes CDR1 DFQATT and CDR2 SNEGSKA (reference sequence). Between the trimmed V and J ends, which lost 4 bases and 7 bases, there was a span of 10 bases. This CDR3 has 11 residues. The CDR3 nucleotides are TGCAGTGCTACCACCGCGTCTGGCTACACCTTC. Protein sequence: CSATTASGYTF.

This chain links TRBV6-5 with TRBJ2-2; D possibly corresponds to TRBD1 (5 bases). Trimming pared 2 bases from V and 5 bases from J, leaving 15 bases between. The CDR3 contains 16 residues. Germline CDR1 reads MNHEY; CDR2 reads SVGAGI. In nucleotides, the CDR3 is TGTGCCAGCAGTTACGGTCAGGGATACGCGACCGGGGAGCTGTTTTTT. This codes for CASSYGQGYATGELFF.

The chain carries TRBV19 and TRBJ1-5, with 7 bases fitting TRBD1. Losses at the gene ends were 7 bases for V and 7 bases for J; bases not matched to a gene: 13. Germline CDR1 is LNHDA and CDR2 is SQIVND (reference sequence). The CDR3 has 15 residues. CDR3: CASTSGGFVSQPQHF. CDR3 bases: TGTGCCAGTACCTCAGGGGGGTTCGTTAGCCAGCCCCAGCATTTT.

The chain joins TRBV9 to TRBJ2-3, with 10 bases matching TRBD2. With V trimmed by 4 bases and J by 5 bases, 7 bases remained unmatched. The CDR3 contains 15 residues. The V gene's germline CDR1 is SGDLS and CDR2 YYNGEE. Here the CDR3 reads CASSILAGLGDTQYF. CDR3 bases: TGTGCCAGCAGCATACTAGCGGGGCTGGGAGATACGCAGTATTTT.

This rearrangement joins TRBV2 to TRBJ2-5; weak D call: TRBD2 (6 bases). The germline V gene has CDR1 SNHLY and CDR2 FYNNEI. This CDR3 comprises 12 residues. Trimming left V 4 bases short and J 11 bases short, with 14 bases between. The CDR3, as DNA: TGTGCCAGCAGTGGACTGGGCGGAGGGCAGTACTTC. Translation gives CASSGLGGGQYF. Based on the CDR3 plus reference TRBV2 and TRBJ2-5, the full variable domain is EPEVTQTPSHQVTQMGQEVILRCVPISNHLYFYWYRQILGQKVEFLVSFYNNEISEKSEIFDDQFSVERPDGSNFTLKIRSTKLEDSAMYFCASSGLGGGQYFGPGTRLLVL.

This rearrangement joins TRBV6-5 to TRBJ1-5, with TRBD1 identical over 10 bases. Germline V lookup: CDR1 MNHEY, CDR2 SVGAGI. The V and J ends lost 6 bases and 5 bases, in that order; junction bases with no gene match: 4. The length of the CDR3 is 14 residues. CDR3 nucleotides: TGTGCCAGCAGAACCGGGACAGGGGATCAGCCCCAGCATTTT. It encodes CASRTGTGDQPQHF.

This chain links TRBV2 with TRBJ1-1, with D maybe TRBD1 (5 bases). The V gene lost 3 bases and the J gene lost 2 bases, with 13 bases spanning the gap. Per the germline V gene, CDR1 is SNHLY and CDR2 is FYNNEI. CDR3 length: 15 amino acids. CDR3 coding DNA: TGTGCCAGCAGTGAGAGGGGAGGTATAAACACTGAAGCTTTCTTT. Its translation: CASSERGGINTEAFF.

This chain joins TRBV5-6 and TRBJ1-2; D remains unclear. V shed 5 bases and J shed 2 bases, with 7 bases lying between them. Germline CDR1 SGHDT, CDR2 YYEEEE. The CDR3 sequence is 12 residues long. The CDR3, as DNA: TGTGCCAGCAGAAACAACAACTATGGCTACACCTTC. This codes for CASRNNNYGYTF. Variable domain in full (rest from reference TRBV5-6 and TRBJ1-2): DAGVTQSPTHLIKTRGQQVTLRCSPKSGHDTVSWYQQALGQGPQFIFQYYEEEERQRGNFPDRFSGHQFPNYSSELNVNALLLGDSALYLCASRNNNYGYTFGSGTRLTVV.

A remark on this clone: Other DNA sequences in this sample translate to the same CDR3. CDR3 protein: CSVQGNTEAFF. The CDR3, as DNA: TGCAGCGTACAGGGGAACACTGAAGCTTTCTTT. The chain employs TRBV29-1 and TRBJ1-1, with D perhaps TRBD1 (6 bases). The CDR3 extends over 11 amino acids. The germline V gene has CDR1 SQVTM and CDR2 ANQGSEA. V gave up 6 bases and J gave up 1 base, with 6 bases separating them.

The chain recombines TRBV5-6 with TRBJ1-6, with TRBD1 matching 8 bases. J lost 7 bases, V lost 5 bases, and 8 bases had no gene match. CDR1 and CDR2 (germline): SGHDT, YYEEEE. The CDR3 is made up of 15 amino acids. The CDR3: CASSPGQVRNSPLHF. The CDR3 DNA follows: TGTGCCAGCAGTCCGGGACAGGTGCGGAATTCACCCCTCCACTTT.

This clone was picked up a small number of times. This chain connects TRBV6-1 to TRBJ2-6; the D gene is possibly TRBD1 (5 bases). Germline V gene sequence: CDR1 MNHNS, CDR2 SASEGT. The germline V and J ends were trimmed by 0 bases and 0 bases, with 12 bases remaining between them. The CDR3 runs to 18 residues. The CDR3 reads CASSEAGQGPSGANVLTF. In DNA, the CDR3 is TGTGCCAGCAGTGAAGCGGGGCAGGGCCCCTCTGGGGCCAACGTCCTGACTTTC.

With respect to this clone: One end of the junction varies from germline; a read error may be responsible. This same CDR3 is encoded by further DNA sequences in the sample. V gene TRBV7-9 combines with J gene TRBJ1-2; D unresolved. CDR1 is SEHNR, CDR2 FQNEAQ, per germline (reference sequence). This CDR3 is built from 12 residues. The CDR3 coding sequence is TGTTCCAGCAGCTTAGGAGGCTATGGCTACACCTTC. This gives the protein CSSSLGGYGYTF. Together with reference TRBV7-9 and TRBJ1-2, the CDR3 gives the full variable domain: DTGVSQNPRHKITKRGQNVTFRCDPISEHNRLYWYRQTLGQGPEFLTYFQNEAQLEKSRLLSDRFSAERPKGSFSTLEIQRTEQGDSAMYLCSSSLGGYGYTFGSGTRLTVV.

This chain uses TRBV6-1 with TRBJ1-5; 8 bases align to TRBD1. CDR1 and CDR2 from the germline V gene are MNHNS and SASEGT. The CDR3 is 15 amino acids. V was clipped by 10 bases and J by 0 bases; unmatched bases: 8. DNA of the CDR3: TGTGCCATCGCGGACAGGGCCTATAGCAATCAGCCCCAGCATTTT. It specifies CAIADRAYSNQPQHF.

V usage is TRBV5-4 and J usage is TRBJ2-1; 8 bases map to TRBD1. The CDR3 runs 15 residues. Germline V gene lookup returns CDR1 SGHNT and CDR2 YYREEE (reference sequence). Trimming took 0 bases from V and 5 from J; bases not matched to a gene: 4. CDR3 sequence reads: CASSLGGTGNNEQFF. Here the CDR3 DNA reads TGTGCCAGCAGCTTGGGTGGGACAGGCAACAATGAGCAGTTCTTC. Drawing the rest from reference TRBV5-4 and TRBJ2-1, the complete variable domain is ETGVTQSPTHLIKTRGQQVTLRCSSQSGHNTVSWYQQALGQGPQFIFQYYREEENGRGNFPPRFSGLQFPNYSSELNVNALELDDSALYLCASSLGGTGNNEQFFGPGTRLTVL.

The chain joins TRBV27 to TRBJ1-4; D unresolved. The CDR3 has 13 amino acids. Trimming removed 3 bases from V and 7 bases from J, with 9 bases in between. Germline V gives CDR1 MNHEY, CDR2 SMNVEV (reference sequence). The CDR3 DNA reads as TGTGCCAGCAGTTTCGAACGGGGTGAAAAACTGTTTTTT. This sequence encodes CASSFERGEKLFF.

The CDR3 protein is CASRRGRQGVYGYTF. In DNA, the CDR3 is TGTGCCAGCAGGAGGGGGAGACAGGGAGTCTATGGCTACACCTTC. This chain connects TRBV6-6 to TRBJ1-2; 7 bases line up with TRBD1. Germline V CDR1 and CDR2: MNHNY, SVGAGI (reference sequence). The CDR3 extends over 15 amino acids. Losses at the gene ends were 6 bases for V and 4 bases for J; bases not matched to a gene: 11.

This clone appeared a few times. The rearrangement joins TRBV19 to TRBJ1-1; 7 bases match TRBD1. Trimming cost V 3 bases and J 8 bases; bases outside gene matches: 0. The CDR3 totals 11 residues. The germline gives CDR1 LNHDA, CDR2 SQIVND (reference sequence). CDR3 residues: CASSIRGEAFF. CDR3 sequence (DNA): TGTGCCAGTAGTATCAGGGGGGAAGCTTTCTTT.

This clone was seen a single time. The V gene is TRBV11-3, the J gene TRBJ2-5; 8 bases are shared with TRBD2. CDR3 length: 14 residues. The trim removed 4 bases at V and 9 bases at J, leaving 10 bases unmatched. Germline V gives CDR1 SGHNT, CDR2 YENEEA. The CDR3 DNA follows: TGTGCCAGCAGCTCGGGACTAGGGCTAACGGCCCAGTACTTC. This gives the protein CASSSGLGLTAQYF.

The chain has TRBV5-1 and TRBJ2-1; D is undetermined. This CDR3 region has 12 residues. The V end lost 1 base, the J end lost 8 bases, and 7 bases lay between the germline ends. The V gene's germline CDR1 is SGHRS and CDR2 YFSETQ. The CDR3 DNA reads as TGCGCCAGCAGCTTGTCTTTCGATGAGCAGTTCTTC. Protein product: CASSLSFDEQFF.

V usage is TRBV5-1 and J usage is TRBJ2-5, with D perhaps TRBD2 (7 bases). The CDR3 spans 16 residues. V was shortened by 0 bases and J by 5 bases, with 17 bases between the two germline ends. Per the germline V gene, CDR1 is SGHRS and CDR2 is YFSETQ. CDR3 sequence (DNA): TGCGCCAGCAGCTTGGTACCGGCGGGGGCTGGGGAGACCCAGTACTTC. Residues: CASSLVPAGAGETQYF.

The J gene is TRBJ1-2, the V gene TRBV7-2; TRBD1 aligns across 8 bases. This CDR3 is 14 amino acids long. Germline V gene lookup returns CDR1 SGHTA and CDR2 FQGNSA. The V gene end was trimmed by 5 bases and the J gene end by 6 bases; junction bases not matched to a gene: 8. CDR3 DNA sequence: TGTGCCAGCAGCCCCCCGGACAGGGAAGATGGCTACACCTTC. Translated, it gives CASSPPDREDGYTF.

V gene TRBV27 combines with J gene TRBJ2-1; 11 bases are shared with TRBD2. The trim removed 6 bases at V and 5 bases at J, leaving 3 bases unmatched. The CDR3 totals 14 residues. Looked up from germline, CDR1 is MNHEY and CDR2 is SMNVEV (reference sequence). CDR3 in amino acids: CASRLAGAHNEQFF. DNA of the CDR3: TGTGCCAGCAGACTAGCGGGGGCCCACAATGAGCAGTTCTTC.

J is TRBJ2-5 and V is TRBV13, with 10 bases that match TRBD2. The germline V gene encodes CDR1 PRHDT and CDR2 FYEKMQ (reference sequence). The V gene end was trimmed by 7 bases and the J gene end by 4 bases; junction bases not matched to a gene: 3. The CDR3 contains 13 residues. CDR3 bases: TGTGCCAGCAAACAGCGGGGGGGAGAGACCCAGTACTTC. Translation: CASKQRGGETQYF.